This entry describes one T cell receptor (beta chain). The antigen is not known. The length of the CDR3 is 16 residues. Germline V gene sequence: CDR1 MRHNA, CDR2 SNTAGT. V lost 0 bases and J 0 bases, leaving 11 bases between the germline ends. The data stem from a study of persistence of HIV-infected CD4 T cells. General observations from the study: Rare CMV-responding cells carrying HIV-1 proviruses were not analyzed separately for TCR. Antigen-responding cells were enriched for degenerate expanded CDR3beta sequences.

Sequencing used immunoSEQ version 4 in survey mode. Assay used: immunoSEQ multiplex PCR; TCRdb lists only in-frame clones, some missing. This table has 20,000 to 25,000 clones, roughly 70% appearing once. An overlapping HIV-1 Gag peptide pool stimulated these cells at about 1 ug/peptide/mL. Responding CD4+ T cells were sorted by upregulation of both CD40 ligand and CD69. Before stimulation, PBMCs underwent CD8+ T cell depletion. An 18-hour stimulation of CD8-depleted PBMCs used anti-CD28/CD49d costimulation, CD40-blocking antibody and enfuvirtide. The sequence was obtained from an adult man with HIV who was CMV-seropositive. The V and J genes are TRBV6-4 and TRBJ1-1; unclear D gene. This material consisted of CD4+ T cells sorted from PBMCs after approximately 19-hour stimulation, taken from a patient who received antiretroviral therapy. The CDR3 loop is CASSDSNRPMNTEAFF. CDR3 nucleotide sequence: TGTGCCAGCAGTGACTCTAACAGACCCATGAACACTGAAGCTTTCTTT.